The next 8 T cell receptor beta chains were all read from a single sample in a study of T cell responses to AZD1222 COVID-19 vaccine. Some clones are missing from TCRdb's copy, which holds only in-frame ones; the method was immunoSEQ multiplex PCR. This table has approximately 180,000 clones, 85% to 90% appearing once. The material sequenced was peripheral blood, taken 28 days after the second dose of the MenACWY control vaccine. These receptors all come from an adult who received the MenACWY meningococcal vaccine as a control.

The rearrangement uses TRBV2 and TRBJ1-2; 11 positions agree with TRBD1. Germline V CDR1 and CDR2: SNHLY, FYNNEI. J was trimmed by 7 bases and V by 3 bases; bases with no gene match: 4. The CDR3 extends over 14 amino acids. The CDR3, as DNA: TGTGCCAGCAGTGAGGGACAGGGGGTCGGTGGCTACACCTTC. It codes for CASSEGQGVGGYTF.

This sequence joins TRBV5-4 and TRBJ2-1; 8 bases are shared with TRBD2. J gave up 5 bases and V 0 bases, and 4 bases lay outside the gene matches. CDR1 and CDR2 from the germline V gene are SGHNT and YYREEE (reference sequence). The CDR3 has 15 residues. The CDR3 here is CASSLGREGDNEQFF. The CDR3 coding sequence is TGTGCCAGCAGCTTGGGCCGGGAGGGCGACAATGAGCAGTTCTTC.

The chain uses TRBV3-1 (or the pseudogene TRBV3-2) and TRBJ2-3; no clear D. Germline V lookup: CDR1 LGHDT, CDR2 YNNKEL (reference sequence). This CDR3 spans 18 amino acids. V lost 4 bases, J lost 3 bases, and 23 bases lay in between. The CDR3 loop reads CASSRLTLKRAPTDTQYF. For the CDR3, the DNA is TGTGCCAGCAGCCGCCTAACCCTAAAGCGTGCCCCTACAGATACGCAGTATTTT.

This rearrangement joins TRBV28 to TRBJ1-2; D remains ambiguous. Germline V gene sequence: CDR1 MDHEN, CDR2 SYDVKM. This CDR3 has 13 amino acids. With 4 bases removed from V and 2 bases from J, the gap between germline ends came to 8 bases. CDR3 sequence: CASSWKVNYGYTF. CDR3 coding DNA: TGTGCCAGCAGTTGGAAGGTCAACTATGGCTACACCTTC.

The chain links TRBV7-9 to TRBJ2-5, with D possibly TRBD1 on 5 matching bases. V gave up 5 bases and J gave up 1 base, with 11 bases separating them. Germline-derived CDR1 and CDR2 are SEHNR and FQNEAQ (reference sequence). The CDR3 totals 14 residues. The CDR3 DNA reads as TGTGCCAGCAGCGCCGACAGCTTCCAAGAGACCCAGTACTTC. Its translation is CASSADSFQETQYF.

The chain couples TRBV5-6 to TRBJ2-7; 8 nucleotides align to TRBD2. The germline V gene has CDR1 SGHDT and CDR2 YYEEEE. The CDR3 has 19 amino acids. Germline trimming cut 3 bases from V and 2 bases from J; bases unmatched to any gene: 19. CDR3 nucleotides: TGTGCCAGCAGCTCTTGGGGCAGGGGTGCTAGCGGGCGCACCTACGAGCAGTACTTC. Protein: CASSSWGRGASGRTYEQYF.

The sample holds a few counts of this clone. V usage is TRBV19 and J usage is TRBJ1-1, with D unresolved. V lost 9 bases to trimming and J lost 5 bases, with 28 bases between them. This CDR3 is built from 17 residues. Germline V lookup: CDR1 LNHDA, CDR2 SQIVND (reference sequence). The CDR3 coding sequence is TGTGCCAGCGAGTTTCTCGGGGAATCTCCGAGAGGGACTGAAGCTTTCTTT. Translating gives CASEFLGESPRGTEAFF.

On this clone: The sample contains more than one DNA sequence encoding this CDR3. The chain is built from TRBV19 and TRBJ1-2; no definite D call. Trimming left V 0 bases short and J 3 bases short, with 2 bases between. The CDR3 extends over 12 amino acids. Germline-derived CDR1 and CDR2 are LNHDA and SQIVND (reference sequence). CDR3 region: CASSIEDYGYTF. The CDR3 DNA follows: TGTGCCAGTAGTATAGAAGACTATGGCTACACCTTC.